This T cell receptor beta chain was retrieved from a study of early stage breast cancer tumors. Blood replicates held 0.5 ug DNA, tumor or normal breast 1.5 ug, two each. Method: immunoSEQ multiplex PCR; TCRdb's copy keeps in-frame clones and lacks some. The repertoire has 50,000 to 65,000 clones, around 80% of them found once; the top ten carry approximately 3.6%. The CDR3 sequence is 15 residues long. V dropped 0 bases and J dropped 4 bases, with 9 bases sitting between them. The germline V gene encodes CDR1 SGHDN and CDR2 FVKESK. Sequencing was carried out using blood. The source of this sequence is a person aged 25 to 39 with breast cancer. The rearrangement joins TRBV14 to TRBJ2-2; D possibly corresponds to TRBD2 (5 bases). CDR3 amino acids: CASSQEGAVTGELFF. The CDR3, as DNA: TGTGCCAGCAGCCAAGAGGGAGCGGTCACCGGGGAGCTGTTTTTT.